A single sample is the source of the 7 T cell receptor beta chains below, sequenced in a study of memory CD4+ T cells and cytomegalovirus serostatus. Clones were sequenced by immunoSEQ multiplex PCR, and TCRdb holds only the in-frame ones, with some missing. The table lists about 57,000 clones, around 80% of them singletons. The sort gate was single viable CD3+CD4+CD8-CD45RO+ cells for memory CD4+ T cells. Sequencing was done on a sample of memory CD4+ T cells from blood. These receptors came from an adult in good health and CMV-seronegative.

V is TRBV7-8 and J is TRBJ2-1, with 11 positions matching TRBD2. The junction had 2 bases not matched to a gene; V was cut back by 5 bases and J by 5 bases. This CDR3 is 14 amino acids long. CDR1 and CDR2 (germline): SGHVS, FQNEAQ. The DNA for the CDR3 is TGTGCCAGCAGCCCGACTAGCGGGAACAATGAGCAGTTCTTC. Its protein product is CASSPTSGNNEQFF.

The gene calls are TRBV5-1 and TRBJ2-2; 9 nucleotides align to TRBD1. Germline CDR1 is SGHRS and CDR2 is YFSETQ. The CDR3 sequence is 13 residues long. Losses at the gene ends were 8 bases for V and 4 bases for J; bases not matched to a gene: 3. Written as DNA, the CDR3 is TGCGCCAGTCGACAGGGGGGCACCGGGGAGCTGTTTTTT. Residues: CASRQGGTGELFF. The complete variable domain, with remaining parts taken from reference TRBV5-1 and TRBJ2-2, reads KAGVTQTPRYLIKTRGQQVTLSCSPISGHRSVSWYQQTPGQGLQFLFEYFSETQRNKGNFPGRFSGRQFSNSRSEMNVSTLELGDSALYLCASRQGGTGELFFGEGSRLTVL.

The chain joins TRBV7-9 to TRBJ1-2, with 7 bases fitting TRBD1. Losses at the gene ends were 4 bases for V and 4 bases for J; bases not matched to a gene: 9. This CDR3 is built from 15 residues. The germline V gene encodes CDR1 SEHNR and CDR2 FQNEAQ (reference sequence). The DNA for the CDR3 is TGTGCCAGCAGCTCAGGGGACAGCAACTCCTATGGCTACACCTTC. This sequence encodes CASSSGDSNSYGYTF.

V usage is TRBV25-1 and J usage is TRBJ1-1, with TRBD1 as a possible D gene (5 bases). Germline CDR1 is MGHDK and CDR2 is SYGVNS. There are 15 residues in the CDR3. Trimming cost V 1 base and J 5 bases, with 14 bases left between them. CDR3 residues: CASSESRPGRTEAFF. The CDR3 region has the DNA TGTGCCAGCAGTGAATCCAGGCCAGGGAGGACTGAAGCTTTCTTT.

CDR3 residues: CASSHRTSGRVTGELFF. For the CDR3, the DNA is TGTGCCAGCAGCCACAGGACTAGCGGGAGAGTCACCGGGGAGCTGTTTTTT. The V and J genes are TRBV5-4 and TRBJ2-2; 13 bases line up with TRBD2. The junction had 7 bases not matched to a gene; V was cut back by 4 bases and J by 4 bases. The CDR3 is 17 residues long. CDR1 is SGHNT, CDR2 YYREEE, per germline (reference sequence).

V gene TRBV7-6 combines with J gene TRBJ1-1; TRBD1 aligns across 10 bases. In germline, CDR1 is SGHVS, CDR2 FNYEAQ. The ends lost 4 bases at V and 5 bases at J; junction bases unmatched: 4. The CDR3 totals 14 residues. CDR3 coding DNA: TGTGCCAGCAGCTCCCGGACAGGGGGGACTGAAGCTTTCTTT. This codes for CASSSRTGGTEAFF.

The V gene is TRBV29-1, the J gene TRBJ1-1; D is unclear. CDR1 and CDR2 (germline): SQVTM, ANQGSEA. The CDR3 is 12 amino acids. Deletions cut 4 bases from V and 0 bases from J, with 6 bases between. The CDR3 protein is CSVVEVNTEAFF. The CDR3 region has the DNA TGCAGCGTTGTGGAAGTGAACACTGAAGCTTTCTTT.